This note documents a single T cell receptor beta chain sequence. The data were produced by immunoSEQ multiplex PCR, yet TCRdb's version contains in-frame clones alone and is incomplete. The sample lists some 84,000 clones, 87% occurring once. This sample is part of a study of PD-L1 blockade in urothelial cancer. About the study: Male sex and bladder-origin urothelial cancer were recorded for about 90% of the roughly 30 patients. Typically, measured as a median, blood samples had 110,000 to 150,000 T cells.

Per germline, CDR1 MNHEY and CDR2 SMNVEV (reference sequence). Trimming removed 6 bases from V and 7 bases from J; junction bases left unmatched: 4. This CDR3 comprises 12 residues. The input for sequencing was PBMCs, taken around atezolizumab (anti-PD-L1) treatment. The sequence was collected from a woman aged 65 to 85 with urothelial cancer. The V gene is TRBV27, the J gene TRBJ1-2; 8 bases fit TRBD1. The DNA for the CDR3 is TGTGCCAGCAGGGACAGGGTCCGTGGCTACACCTTC. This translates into CASRDRVRGYTF.